This TCR beta chain was sequenced in a study of cytomegalovirus exposure and HLA in healthy donors. To note about this clone: The antigen is undetermined.

The assay was immunoSEQ multiplex PCR, and TCRdb's table has in-frame clones only and misses some. Seen here are over 60,000 clones, roughly 95% observed once, and the top ten hold over 2%. The CDR3 has 14 amino acids. Per germline, CDR1 SEHNR and CDR2 FQNEAQ (reference sequence). With V trimmed by 5 bases and J by 5 bases, 4 bases remained unmatched. Study findings and constraints: Generally TCR sequences proved uncommon, though certain public TCRs appeared in numerous donors. Cytomegalovirus association was listed for about 170 TCR beta chains.

The TCR comes from a man younger than 35 in good health and CMV-seronegative. This chain connects TRBV7-9 to TRBJ1-4; 8 bases are shared with TRBD1. Sequencing was done on a sample of PBMCs. CDR3 protein: CASSPGGLNEKLFF. CDR3 DNA: TGTGCCAGCAGCCCAGGGGGCCTGAATGAAAAACTGTTTTTT.